This T cell receptor beta chain stems from a study of cytomegalovirus exposure and HLA in healthy donors. Unrecorded immune exposure was likely among donors, who were nominally healthy when sampled. Concerning this clone: Its target is unknown.

The PCR was carried out with 60 Vbeta primers and 13 Jbeta primers. TCRdb's copy holds only in-frame clones and misses some; the assay was immunoSEQ multiplex PCR. The sample's table shows some 120,000 clones. Study-level findings and limits: Reported performance of the classifier showed diagnosis of cytomegalovirus status with high specificity and sensitivity. CMV serostatus was the only recorded immune exposure for donors.

Germline trimming cut 3 bases from V and 1 base from J; bases unmatched to any gene: 4. The CDR3 has 16 amino acids. Germline V gene data show CDR1 as SEHNR and CDR2 as FQNEAQ (reference sequence). The clonotype comes from a middle-aged man in good health and CMV-seropositive. Sequenced sample: PBMCs. The chain links TRBV7-9 to TRBJ2-2; 8 nucleotides agree with TRBD2. The CDR3 sequence is CASSFGTSGNTGELFF. The DNA of the CDR3 is TGTGCCAGCAGCTTCGGAACTAGCGGGAACACCGGGGAGCTGTTTTTT.